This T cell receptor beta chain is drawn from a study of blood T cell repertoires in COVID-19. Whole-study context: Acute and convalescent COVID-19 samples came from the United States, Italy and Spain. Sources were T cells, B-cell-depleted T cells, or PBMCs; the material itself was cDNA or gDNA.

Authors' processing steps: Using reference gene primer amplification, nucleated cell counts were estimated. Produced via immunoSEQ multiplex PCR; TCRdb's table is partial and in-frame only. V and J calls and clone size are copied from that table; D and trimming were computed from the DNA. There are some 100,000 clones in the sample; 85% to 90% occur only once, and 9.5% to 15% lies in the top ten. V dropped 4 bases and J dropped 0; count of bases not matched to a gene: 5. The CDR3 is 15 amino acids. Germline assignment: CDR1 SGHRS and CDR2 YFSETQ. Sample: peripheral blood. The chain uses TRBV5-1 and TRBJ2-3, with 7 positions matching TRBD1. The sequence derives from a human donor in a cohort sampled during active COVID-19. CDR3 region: CASSPVGQSTDTQYF. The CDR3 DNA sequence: TGCGCCAGCAGCCCGGTGGGACAGAGCACAGATACGCAGTATTTT.